Listed below are T cell receptor beta chains from one sample, sequenced in a study of technical replicates of blood from a few donors. Method: immunoSEQ multiplex PCR; TCRdb's copy keeps in-frame clones and lacks some. The data show approximately 93,000 clones, with about 93% seen just once and 0.26% held by the top ten. The material sequenced was T cells isolated from PBMCs. These receptors were obtained from a human donor in good health. CDR3s include the opening cysteine and the closing phenylalanine or tryptophan. Not every row has a clone size; where given, it reads once, few, many or a size class.

v_gene,abundance,j_gene,CDR3aa
TRBV5-1,NA,TRBJ2-7,CASSSGAGGSYEQYF
TRBV5-1,NA,TRBJ2-5,CASSFGGARETQYF
TRBV7-2,NA,TRBJ1-1,CASSFYQGPEAFF
TRBV5-5,NA,TRBJ1-1,CASSLQGNTEAFF
TRBV9,NA,TRBJ2-3,CASSTAHDTQYF
TRBV27,NA,TRBJ2-2,CASSLSPGAANTGELFF
TRBV7-2,NA,TRBJ1-4,CASSLGGGYREKLFF
TRBV2,NA,TRBJ1-4,CARSGGGYEKLFF
TRBV6-5,NA,TRBJ2-1,CASSFSGGSYNEQFF
TRBV27,NA,TRBJ2-7,CASSLSGAGFYEQYF
TRBV6-5,once,TRBJ2-1,CASSEGQFGNEQFF
TRBV6-1,NA,TRBJ1-1,CASSRGRNTEAFF
TRBV7-2,NA,TRBJ1-6,CASRGTGVGSPLHF
TRBV10-3,once,TRBJ2-5,CAISGPQETQYF
TRBV6-1,NA,TRBJ2-7,CASRMGQGDLYEQYF
TRBV13,NA,TRBJ2-7,CASSLGVRQVLRGEQYF
TRBV30,NA,TRBJ1-2,CAWSVVTGYGYTF
TRBV5-8,NA,TRBJ1-4,CASSPPGSATNEKLFF
TRBV7-9,once,TRBJ2-2,CASSLKRDRALTTGELFF
TRBV6-1,NA,TRBJ2-1,CASSVGTGTYNEQFF
TRBV30,NA,TRBJ2-1,CAWSADFVGGLYNEQFF
TRBV11-3,NA,TRBJ2-3,CASSLDWPSGGVTTDTQYF
TRBV5-1,NA,TRBJ2-7,CASSSGLQGVGYEQYF
TRBV7-2,NA,TRBJ1-5,CASSLDRLEGQPQHF
TRBV19,once,TRBJ1-2,CASSGDKANYGYTF
TRBV5-6,NA,TRBJ2-5,CASSLGRDPRGETQYF
TRBV5-1,NA,TRBJ2-7,CASTSGDYEQYF
TRBV18,NA,TRBJ2-7,CASSLSGTHSYEQYF
TRBV5-4,NA,TRBJ1-4,CASSFGGNEKLFF